The clone carrying this T cell receptor beta chain was counted ten times or more. Its antigen remains unknown. The data originate from a study of early T cells in non-severe SARS-CoV-2 infection. Study-wide background: Sequencing of bulk RNA from unsorted whole blood was done, without chain pairing.

The CDR3 consists of 14 residues. In germline, CDR1 is LNHDA, CDR2 SQIVND (reference sequence). V was trimmed by 3 bases and J by 7 bases, leaving 12 bases between them. Unique molecular identifiers (one per individual cDNA molecule) were attached. TCRdb processed the 5' RACE reads anew with MiXCR; each CDR3 protein has one entry. The table lists approximately 76,000 distinct CDR3 sequences, roughly an eighth of them singletons. General study points: Sequences matched to VDJdb favored anti-spike CD8 responses, while private and CD4 specificities were missed.

Sequencing was done on a sample of whole blood. The J gene is TRBJ1-4, the V gene TRBV19; D may be TRBD1 (6 bases). This receptor was obtained from an adult who was a healthcare worker with PCR-confirmed SARS-CoV-2 infection or an uninfected control (not recorded which). CDR3 nucleotide sequence: TGTGCCAGTAGTATCGGGCAGGGGATTGAAAAACTGTTTTTT. It is translated as CASSIGQGIEKLFF.